This T cell receptor beta chain originates from a study of blood T cell repertoires in COVID-19. This clone was seen just once. This study enrolled people aged 18 to 89 from roughly 22 US geographic areas. Assignment of participants to cohorts was predicated upon participant-reported clinical history. Cohort 3 recovery required two negative PCRs, clearance, or symptom resolution. Per the authors' pipeline: The authors estimated nucleated cell counts from reference gene primer amplification. The protocol was immunoSEQ multiplex PCR, while the TCRdb copy is restricted to in-frame clones and leaves out a portion. V, J and clone size are those of that table, while D and trimming were read from the DNA. The repertoire holds hundreds of thousands of clones, with just over 85% as singletons. The sequence came from a middle-aged man who had recovered from COVID-19. Sequenced material: PBMCs or T cells enriched from blood (not recorded which).

As DNA, the CDR3 is TGTGCCAGCAGCTTGCTGGGGCGGGGAGATGGCTACACCTTC. Protein product: CASSLLGRGDGYTF. V usage is TRBV5-6 and J usage is TRBJ1-2, with D perhaps TRBD1 (5 bases). Trimming pared 1 base from V and 6 bases from J, leaving 13 bases between. This CDR3 region has 14 residues. Germline V gene sequence: CDR1 SGHDT, CDR2 YYEEEE.